The clone carrying this T cell receptor (beta chain) was detected a few times. What it recognizes is unknown. This sample was included in a study of T-cell memory formation after mild COVID-19. Study-wide context: TCR clusters were mostly donor specific. Study outcomes and limitations: Clones that contracted from day 15 to 85 were balanced CD4/CD8, while later expanders leaned CD4+. Certain responding clones were present in pre-infection memory, suggesting participation of cross-reactive memory.

One entry per CDR3 protein, called by TCRdb with MiXCR from the 5' RACE reads. The sample consists of about 200,000 distinct CDR3 sequences, 15% to 20% of them appearing once. CDR1 is LGHDT and CDR2 is YNNKEL in the germline V gene (reference sequence). With 4 bases clipped from V and 8 bases from J, the junction kept 4 bases outside the gene matches. CDR3 length: 13 amino acids. The chain combines TRBV3-1 with TRBJ1-1, with 10 nucleotides matching TRBD1. The clonotype comes from an adult woman who had mild COVID-19 (a few samples of this study predate the infection). Cell type and time point are not known. Sequencing input: PBMCs or a T cell subset sorted from them (not recorded which). Here the CDR3 DNA reads TGTGCCAGCAGCCGAGGGACAGGGGCCGAAGCTTTCTTT. Protein sequence: CASSRGTGAEAFF.